Listed below are T cell receptor beta chains from one sample, sequenced in a study of shared clonotypes between healthy human individuals. Sequencing used immunoSEQ multiplex PCR; TCRdb keeps in-frame clones, though not all of them. The top ten clones hold about 33% of a sample with roughly 720,000 clones, about 92% of them seen once. The sample consisted of memory CD8+ T cells from PBMCs. The source is a man younger than 30 in good health. Some clones in this sample may be carry-over from other donors' samples. Both conserved end residues are part of each CDR3. The D gene is left open where the match is weak.

j_gene | d_gene | v_gene | CDR3aa | CDR3nt
TRBJ1-4 | . | TRBV27 | CASSLYGWGANEKLFF | TGTGCCAGCAGTTTATACGGATGGGGGGCTAATGAAAAACTGTTTTTT
TRBJ1-5 | . | TRBV9 | CASSADGVNNQPQHF | TGTGCCAGCAGCGCCGATGGGGTTAATAATCAGCCCCAGCATTTT
TRBJ2-1 | TRBD1 | TRBV7-8 | CASSYGDRDNNEQFF | TGTGCCAGCAGCTACGGGGACAGGGATAACAATGAGCAGTTCTTC
TRBJ2-2 | . | TRBV30 | CARSPRRSGELFF | TGTGCCCGGAGCCCCCGTCGGAGCGGGGAGCTGTTTTTT
TRBJ2-6 | TRBD2 | TRBV9 | CASSVFSGIGGANVLTF | TGTGCCAGCAGCGTATTTAGCGGGATTGGAGGGGCCAACGTCCTGACTTTC
TRBJ1-1 | . | TRBV19 | CATRLKGDTEAFF | TGTGCCACCAGGTTAAAGGGTGACACTGAAGCTTTCTTT
TRBJ1-4 | . | TRBV28 | CASSLIWGATNEKLFF | TGTGCCAGCAGTTTAATATGGGGTGCAACTAATGAAAAACTGTTTTTT
TRBJ1-3 | . | TRBV21-1 | CASSKDVIYF | TGTGCCAGCAGCAAAGATGTCATATATTTT
TRBJ2-5 | . | TRBV7-9 | CASSSTWRSTGNQETQYF | TGTGCCAGCAGCTCGACTTGGCGGAGTACAGGAAACCAAGAGACCCAGTACTTC
TRBJ2-7 | . | TRBV7-9 | CASSQTIRGDRLAEQYF | TGTGCCAGCAGCCAAACGATTAGAGGGGACCGCCTTGCCGAGCAGTACTTC
TRBJ2-5 | TRBD2 | TRBV5-1 | CASSLETSWQETQYF | TGCGCCAGCAGCTTGGAGACTAGCTGGCAAGAGACCCAGTACTTC
TRBJ2-2 | . | TRBV5-1 | CASSLALELATGELFF | TGCGCCAGCAGCTTGGCCCTGGAGTTGGCCACCGGGGAGCTGTTTTTT
TRBJ2-2 | TRBD1 | TRBV10-3 | CAIRGQGLENGELFF | TGTGCCATCAGGGGACAGGGTTTGGAAAACGGGGAGCTGTTTTTT